This T cell receptor beta chain comes out of a study of technical replicates of blood from several donors. Here immunoSEQ multiplex PCR was the method, and the copy in TCRdb shows in-frame clones only, minus some. Of tens of thousands of clones in the sample, about nine tenths were seen once. The sequenced material came from T cells isolated from PBMCs. The clonotype originates from a human donor in good health. Some clones in this sample may be carry-over from other donors' samples.

The CDR3 loop is CASILTSGRAGANVLTF. DNA of the CDR3: TGTGCCAGTATTCTGACTAGCGGGAGAGCTGGGGCCAACGTCCTGACTTTC. This chain uses TRBV19 with TRBJ2-6, with 12 bases matching TRBD2. The CDR3 consists of 17 residues. The germline CDR1 and CDR2 sequences are LNHDA and SQIVND (reference sequence). J gave up 2 bases and V 7 bases, and 6 bases lay outside the gene matches.